This T cell receptor (beta chain) came from a study of neurological immune-mediated disorders. At least ten counts were recorded for this clonotype. Germline CDR1 SGHRS, CDR2 YFSETQ. Trimming took off 3 bases at V and 0 bases at J, with 12 bases between the two ends. The CDR3 runs 15 residues. Time point indicated: longitudinal time-point 2. TCRdb itself ran the 5' RACE reads through MiXCR, one entry per CDR3 protein. The profile shows more than 55,000 distinct CDR3 sequences, nearly 10% of them singletons. The clonotype comes from a man in his thirties or forties in good health. The sample taken for sequencing was PBMCs. The chain carries TRBV5-1 and TRBJ1-1; D is uncertain. The CDR3 is CASSSLGIMNTEAFF. For the CDR3, the DNA is TGCGCCAGCAGCTCCCTCGGGATAATGAACACTGAAGCTTTCTTT.